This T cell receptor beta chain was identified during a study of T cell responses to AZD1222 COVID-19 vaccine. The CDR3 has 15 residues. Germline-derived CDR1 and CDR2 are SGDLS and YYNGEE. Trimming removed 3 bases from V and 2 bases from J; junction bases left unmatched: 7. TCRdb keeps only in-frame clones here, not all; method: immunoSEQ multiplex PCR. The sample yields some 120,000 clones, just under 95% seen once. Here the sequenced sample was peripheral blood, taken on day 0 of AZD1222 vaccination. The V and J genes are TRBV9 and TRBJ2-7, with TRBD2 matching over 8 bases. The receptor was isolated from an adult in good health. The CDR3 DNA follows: TGTGCCAGCAGCGCGCCTAGCGGGCCGACCTACGAGCAGTACTTC. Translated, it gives CASSAPSGPTYEQYF.